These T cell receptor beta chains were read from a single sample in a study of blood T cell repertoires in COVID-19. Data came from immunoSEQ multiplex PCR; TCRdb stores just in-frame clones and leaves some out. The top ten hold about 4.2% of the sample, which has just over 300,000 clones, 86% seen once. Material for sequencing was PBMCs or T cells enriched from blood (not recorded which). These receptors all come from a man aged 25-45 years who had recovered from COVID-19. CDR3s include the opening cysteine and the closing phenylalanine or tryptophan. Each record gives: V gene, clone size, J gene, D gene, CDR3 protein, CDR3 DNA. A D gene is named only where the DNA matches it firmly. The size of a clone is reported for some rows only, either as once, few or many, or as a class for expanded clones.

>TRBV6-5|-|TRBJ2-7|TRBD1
CASSSQGADSYEQYF
TGTGCCAGCAGCTCCCAGGGGGCTGACTCCTACGAGCAGTACTTC
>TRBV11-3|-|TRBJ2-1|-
CASSLDASDNEQFF
TGTGCCAGCAGCTTAGATGCTAGCGACAATGAGCAGTTCTTC
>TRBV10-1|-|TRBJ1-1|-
CASRTGENTEAFF
TGCGCCAGCAGGACCGGGGAGAACACTGAAGCTTTCTTT
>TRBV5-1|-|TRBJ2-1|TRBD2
CASSGGLGGHEQFF
TGCGCCAGCAGCGGGGGACTAGGGGGTCATGAGCAGTTCTTC
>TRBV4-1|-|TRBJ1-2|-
CASSQGVEGDGYTF
TGCGCCAGCAGCCAAGGGGTCGAGGGGGATGGCTACACCTTC
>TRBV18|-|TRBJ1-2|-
CASSPALDEGQTYGYTF
TGTGCCAGCTCACCCGCCCTCGACGAAGGACAGACCTATGGCTACACCTTC
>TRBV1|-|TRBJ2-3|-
CTSSHPLGTRTDTQYF
TGCACCAGCAGCCATCCCCTAGGCACACGCACAGATACGCAGTATTTT
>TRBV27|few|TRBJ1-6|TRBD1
CASSLFGQVNSPLHF
TGTGCCAGCAGTTTATTCGGACAGGTTAATTCACCCCTCCACTTT
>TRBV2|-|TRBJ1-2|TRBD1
CASSRQGGFDYGYTF
TGTGCCAGCAGCCGACAGGGTGGCTTTGACTATGGCTACACCTTC
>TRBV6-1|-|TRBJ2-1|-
CASSEDLAVLDEQFF
TGTGCCAGCAGTGAAGATTTAGCCGTTTTGGATGAGCAGTTCTTC
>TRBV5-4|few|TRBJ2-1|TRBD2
CASSSPGLAGGSGYNEQFF
TGTGCCAGCAGCTCCCCGGGACTAGCGGGAGGATCGGGTTACAATGAGCAGTTCTTC
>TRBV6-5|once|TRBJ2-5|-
CASTLAGGETQYF
TGTGCCAGCACTCTAGCCGGGGGAGAGACCCAGTACTTC
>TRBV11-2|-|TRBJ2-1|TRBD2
CASSPFEAGGPRALF
TGTGCCAGCAGCCCCTTTGAGGCGGGGGGACCCCGGGCGCTCTTC
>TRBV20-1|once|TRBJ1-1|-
CSARSPEAFF
TGCAGTGCTAGAAGCCCCGAAGCTTTCTTT
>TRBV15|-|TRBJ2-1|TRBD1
CATSGRDRGRNEQFF
TGTGCCACCAGCGGACGGGACAGGGGGAGGAATGAGCAGTTCTTC
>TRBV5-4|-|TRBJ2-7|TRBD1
CASSSRQGEVEQYF
TGTGCCAGCAGCTCACGACAGGGGGAGGTCGAGCAGTACTTC
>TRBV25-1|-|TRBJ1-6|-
CASSVLGNSPLHF
TGTGCCAGCAGTGTACTAGGGAATTCACCCCTCCACTTT
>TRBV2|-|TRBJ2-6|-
CASSERGSGANVLTF
TGTGCCAGCAGTGAAAGAGGATCCGGGGCCAACGTCCTGACTTTC
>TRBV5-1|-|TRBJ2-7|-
CASSLEDSGGEQYF
TGCGCCAGCAGCTTGGAGGACTCCGGGGGCGAGCAGTACTTC
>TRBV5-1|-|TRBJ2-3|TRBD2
CASSFGLAGGPSTDTQYF
TGCGCCAGCAGCTTTGGACTAGCGGGAGGTCCCAGCACAGATACGCAGTATTTT
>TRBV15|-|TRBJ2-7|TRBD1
CATSREGQGGYEQYF
TGTGCCACCAGCAGAGAGGGACAGGGGGGCTACGAGCAGTACTTC
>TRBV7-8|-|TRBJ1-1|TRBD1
CASSINRGTNTEAFF
TGTGCCAGCAGCATAAACAGGGGAACCAACACTGAAGCTTTCTTT
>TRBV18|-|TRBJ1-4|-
CASSQRLGEKLFF
TGTGCCAGCTCACAAAGACTAGGGGAAAAACTGTTTTTT
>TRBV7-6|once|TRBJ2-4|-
CASSLALVGGIQYF
TGTGCCAGCAGCTTAGCTCTCGTAGGGGGCATTCAGTACTTC
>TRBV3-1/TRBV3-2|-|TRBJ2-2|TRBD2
CASSLGGNGELFF
TGTGCCAGCAGCCTGGGGGGGAACGGGGAGCTGTTTTTT
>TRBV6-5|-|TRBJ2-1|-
CASSYGRERGNEQFF
TGTGCCAGCAGTTACGGACGCGAAAGGGGCAATGAGCAGTTCTTC
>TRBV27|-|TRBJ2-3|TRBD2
CASTLLLAGGQPRTDTQYF
TGTGCCAGCACCCTATTACTAGCGGGAGGCCAACCTAGGACAGATACGCAGTATTTT
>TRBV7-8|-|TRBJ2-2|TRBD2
CASSWGRGGTPTGELFF
TGTGCCAGCAGCTGGGGCCGGGGGGGTACCCCCACCGGGGAGCTGTTTTTT
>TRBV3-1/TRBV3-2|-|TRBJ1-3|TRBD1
CASSQTGGLSGNTIYF
TGTGCCAGCAGCCAAACAGGGGGACTCTCTGGAAACACCATATATTTT
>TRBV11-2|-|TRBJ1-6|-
CASSRGTSNSPLHF
TGTGCCAGCAGCAGGGGGACATCTAATTCACCCCTCCACTTT
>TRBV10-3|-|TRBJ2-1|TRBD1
CAIARVPGQGMAFHNEQFF
TGTGCCATCGCCCGAGTCCCGGGACAGGGAATGGCCTTCCACAATGAGCAGTTCTTC
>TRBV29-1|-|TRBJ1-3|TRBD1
CSVDQGEDSGNTIYF
TGCAGCGTGGATCAGGGGGAGGACTCTGGAAACACCATATATTTT
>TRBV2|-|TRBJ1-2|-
CASSDDRNYGYTF
TGTGCCAGCAGTGATGACAGAAACTATGGCTACACCTTC
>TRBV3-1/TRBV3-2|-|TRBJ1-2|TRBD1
CASSLGQGRIVGYTF
TGTGCCAGCAGCCTCGGACAGGGTAGAATTGTTGGCTACACCTTC
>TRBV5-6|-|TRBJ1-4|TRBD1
CASSLNRGDEKLFF
TGTGCCAGCAGCTTAAACAGGGGAGATGAAAAACTGTTTTTT
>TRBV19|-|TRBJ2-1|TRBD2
CASSIGVGGNNEQFF
TGTGCCAGTAGTATTGGCGTCGGGGGGAACAATGAGCAGTTCTTC
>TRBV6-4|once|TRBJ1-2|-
CASKTRFYGYTF
TGTGCCAGCAAAACTCGTTTTTATGGCTACACCTTC
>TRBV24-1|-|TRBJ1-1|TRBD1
CATSDRTGPNTEAFF
TGTGCCACCAGTGACCGGACAGGACCGAACACTGAAGCTTTCTTT
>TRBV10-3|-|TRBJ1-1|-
CAISESGPGGAEAFF
TGTGCCATCAGTGAGTCGGGACCGGGGGGCGCTGAAGCTTTCTTT
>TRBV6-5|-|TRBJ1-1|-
CASSRPGHLNTEAFF
TGTGCCAGCAGCCGACCGGGACACTTGAACACTGAAGCTTTCTTT
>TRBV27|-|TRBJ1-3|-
CASDRPDNSGNTIYF
TGTGCCAGCGACCGCCCAGACAACTCTGGAAACACCATATATTTT
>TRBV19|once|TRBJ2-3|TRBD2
CASSPSSGTSTDTQYF
TGTGCCAGTAGTCCGTCTAGCGGGACTAGCACAGATACGCAGTATTTT
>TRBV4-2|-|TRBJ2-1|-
CASSRGQGNNEQFF
TGTGCCAGCAGCCGTGGTCAGGGGAACAATGAGCAGTTCTTC
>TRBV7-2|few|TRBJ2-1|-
CASSLAGLDNEQFF
TGTGCCAGCAGCCTTGCGGGGTTAGACAATGAGCAGTTCTTC
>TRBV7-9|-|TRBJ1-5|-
CASGKGGGNQPQHF
TGTGCCAGCGGGAAAGGGGGGGGCAATCAGCCCCAGCATTTT
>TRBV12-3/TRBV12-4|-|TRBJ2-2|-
CASRKGAGELFF
TGTGCCAGCCGCAAGGGGGCCGGGGAGCTGTTTTTT
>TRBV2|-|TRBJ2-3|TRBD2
CASRATSGSADTQYF
TGTGCCAGCAGGGCGACTAGCGGGAGTGCAGATACGCAGTATTTT
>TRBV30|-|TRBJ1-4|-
CAWRAGAREKLFF
TGTGCCTGGAGAGCGGGGGCAAGGGAAAAACTGTTTTTT
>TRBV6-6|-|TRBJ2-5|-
CASSYSGQAEGTQYF
TGTGCCAGCAGTTACTCGGGCCAAGCTGAAGGGACCCAGTACTTC
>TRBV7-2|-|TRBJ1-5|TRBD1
CASSLVGSGGLQPQHF
TGTGCCAGCAGCTTAGTGGGCTCAGGGGGCCTGCAGCCCCAGCATTTT
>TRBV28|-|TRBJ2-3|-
CASSFIASSTDTQYF
TGTGCCAGCAGTTTTATAGCGTCGAGCACAGATACGCAGTATTTT
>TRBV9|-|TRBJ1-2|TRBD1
CASSVGTGGGYGYTF
TGTGCCAGCAGCGTAGGGACAGGGGGAGGATATGGCTACACCTTC
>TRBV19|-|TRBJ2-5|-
CASSILAEETQYF
TGTGCCAGTAGTATCCTGGCGGAAGAGACCCAGTACTTC